The 2 T cell receptor beta chains given below trace back to one sample, sequenced in a study of T-cell memory formation after mild COVID-19. TCRdb ran MiXCR on the 5' RACE reads and lists one entry per CDR3 protein. This table has approximately 430,000 distinct CDR3 sequences, around a quarter appearing once. Material for sequencing was PBMCs or a T cell subset sorted from them (not recorded which). These receptors were collected from an adult woman who had mild COVID-19 (a few samples of this study predate the infection). Cell type and time point are not known.

This clonotype showed up just a few times. The genes are TRBV14 and TRBJ2-1; 12 nucleotides line up with TRBD1. CDR3 size: 16 residues. The ends lost 1 base at V and 8 bases at J; junction bases unmatched: 6. Germline assignment: CDR1 SGHDN and CDR2 FVKESK. The CDR3 bases are TGTGCCAGCAGCCAAGTACCGGGACAGGGGGCGCATGAGCAGTTCTTC. It encodes CASSQVPGQGAHEQFF.

There are a few counts of this clonotype. The J gene is TRBJ1-2, the V gene TRBV12-3 or TRBV12-4; 7 bases agree with TRBD1. The V and J ends lost 5 bases and 8 bases, in that order; junction bases with no gene match: 8. The CDR3 is made up of 13 amino acids. The CDR3 region is CASSPNQGVGYTF. The CDR3 DNA reads as TGTGCCAGCAGTCCTAATCAGGGGGTGGGCTACACCTTC.